This TCR beta chain derives from a study of beta chain features in type 1 diabetes. Whole-study results and caveats: Comparison showed that naive, central memory and Treg TCRB repertoires appeared more similar among patients than among healthy donors. TCRB CDR3 length was moderately but significantly reduced in all four CD4+ subsets of Type 1 diabetes patients.

This clone was counted only a few times. Its target is unknown. V was pared by 2 bases and J by 7 bases, with 9 bases between. CDR3 length equals 14 residues. Per germline, CDR1 LGHNA and CDR2 YSLEER. Sequenced material consisted of expressed TCRB transcripts (all of the isolated RNA was reverse transcribed). Sequenced by immunoSEQ multiplex PCR; TCRdb stores in-frame clones only, minus some. The profile shows about 650,000 clones, about an eighth of them singletons. The sample taken for sequencing was naive CD4+ T cells from blood. V and J are TRBV4-3 and TRBJ1-6, with D tentatively TRBD1 (5 bases). The sequence came from a young man with type 1 diabetes. The CDR3 spells CASSQLRGNSPLHF. The CDR3 bases are TGCGCCAGCAGCCAACTTAGGGGCAATTCACCCCTCCACTTT.